The sequence of this TCR beta chain was determined in a study of technical replicates of blood from a handful of donors. V trimming: 3 bases; J trimming: 0 bases; junction bases outside the gene matches: 5. Germline-derived CDR1 and CDR2 are SGHNT and YYREEE (reference sequence). This CDR3 is 16 amino acids long. Only in-frame clones appear in the TCRdb table, and some are missing; sequencing was by immunoSEQ multiplex PCR. The sample holds 70,000 to 90,000 clones, approximately 94% seen once. This sequence originates from a human donor in good health. Sequencing was performed on T cells isolated from PBMCs. The rearrangement links TRBV5-4 to TRBJ2-1; the match to TRBD2 covers 8 bases. As DNA, the CDR3 is TGTGCCAGCAGCTCCGAGAGCGGGAGCTCCTACAATGAGCAGTTCTTC. Amino acids: CASSSESGSSYNEQFF.